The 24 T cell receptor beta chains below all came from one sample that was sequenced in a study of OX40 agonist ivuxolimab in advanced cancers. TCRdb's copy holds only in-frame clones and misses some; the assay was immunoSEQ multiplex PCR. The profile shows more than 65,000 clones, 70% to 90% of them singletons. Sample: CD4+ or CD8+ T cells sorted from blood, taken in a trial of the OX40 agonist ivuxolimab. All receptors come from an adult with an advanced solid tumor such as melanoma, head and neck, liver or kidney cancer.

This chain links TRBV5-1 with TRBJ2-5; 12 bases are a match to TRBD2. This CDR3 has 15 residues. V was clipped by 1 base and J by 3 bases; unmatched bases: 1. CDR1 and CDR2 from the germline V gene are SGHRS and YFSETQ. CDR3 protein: CASSLRLAGEETQYF. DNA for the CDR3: TGCGCCAGCAGCTTGCGACTAGCGGGAGAAGAGACCCAGTACTTC.

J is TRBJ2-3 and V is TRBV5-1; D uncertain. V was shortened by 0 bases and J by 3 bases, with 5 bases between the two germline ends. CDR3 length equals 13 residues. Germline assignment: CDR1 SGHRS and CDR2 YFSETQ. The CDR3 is CASSLVATDTQYF. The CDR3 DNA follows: TGCGCCAGCAGCTTGGTCGCGACAGATACGCAGTATTTT.

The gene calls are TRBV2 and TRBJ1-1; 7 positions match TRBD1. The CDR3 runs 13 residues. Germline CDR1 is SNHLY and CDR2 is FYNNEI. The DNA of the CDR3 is TGTGCAGCAGGGGACAGAGCGAACACTGAAGCTTTCTTT. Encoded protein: CAAGDRANTEAFF. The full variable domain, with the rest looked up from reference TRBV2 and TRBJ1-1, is EPEVTQTPSHQVTQMGQEVILRCVPISNHLYFYWYRQILGQKVEFLVSFYNNEISEKSEIFDDQFSVERPDGSNFTLKIRSTKLEDSAMYFCAAGDRANTEAFFGQGTRLTVV.

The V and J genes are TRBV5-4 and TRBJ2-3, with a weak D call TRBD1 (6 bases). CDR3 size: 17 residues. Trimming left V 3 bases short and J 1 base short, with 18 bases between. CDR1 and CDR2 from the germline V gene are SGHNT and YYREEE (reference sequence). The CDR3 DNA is TGTGCCAGCAGCTCGCGGCTAACGGGACAAGGCACAGATACGCAGTATTTT. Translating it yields CASSSRLTGQGTDTQYF.

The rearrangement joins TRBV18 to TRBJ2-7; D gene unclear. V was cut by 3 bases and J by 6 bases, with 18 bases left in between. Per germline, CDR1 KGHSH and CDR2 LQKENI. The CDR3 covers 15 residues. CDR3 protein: CASSPRPRDVSEQYF. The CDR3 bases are TGTGCCAGCTCACCCCGACCAAGAGACGTTAGCGAGCAGTACTTC.

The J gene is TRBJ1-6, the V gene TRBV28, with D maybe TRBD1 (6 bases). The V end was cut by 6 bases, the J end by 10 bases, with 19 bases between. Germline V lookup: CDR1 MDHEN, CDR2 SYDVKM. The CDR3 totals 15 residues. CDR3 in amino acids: CASSGSGAFGSPLHF. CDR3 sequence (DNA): TGTGCCAGCAGCGGCTCAGGGGCGTTCGGGTCACCCCTCCACTTT.

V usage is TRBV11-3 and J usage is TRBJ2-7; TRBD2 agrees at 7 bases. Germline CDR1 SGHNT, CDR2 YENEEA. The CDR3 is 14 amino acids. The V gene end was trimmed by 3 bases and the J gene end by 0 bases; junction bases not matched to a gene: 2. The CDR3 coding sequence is TGTGCCAGCAGCTTTGGGACTAACTCCTACGAGCAGTACTTC. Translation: CASSFGTNSYEQYF.

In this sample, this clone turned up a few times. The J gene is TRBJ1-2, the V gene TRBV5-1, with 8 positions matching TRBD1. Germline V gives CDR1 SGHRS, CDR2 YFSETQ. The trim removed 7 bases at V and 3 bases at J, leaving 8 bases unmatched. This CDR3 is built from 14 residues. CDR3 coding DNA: TGCGCCAGCTCTGAGCGGACAGGGTACTATGGCTACACCTTC. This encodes CASSERTGYYGYTF.

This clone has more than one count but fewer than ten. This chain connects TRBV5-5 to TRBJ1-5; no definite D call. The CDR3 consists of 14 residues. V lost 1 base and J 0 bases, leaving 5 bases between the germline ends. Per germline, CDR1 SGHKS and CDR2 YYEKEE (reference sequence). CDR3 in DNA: TGTGCCAGCAGCTTGATCTATAGCAATCAGCCCCAGCATTTT. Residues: CASSLIYSNQPQHF.

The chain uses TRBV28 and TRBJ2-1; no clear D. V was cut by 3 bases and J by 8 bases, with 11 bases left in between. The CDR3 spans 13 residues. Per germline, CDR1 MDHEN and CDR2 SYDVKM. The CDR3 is CASSFRVAHEQFF. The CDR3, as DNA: TGTGCCAGCAGTTTCAGAGTTGCTCATGAGCAGTTCTTC.

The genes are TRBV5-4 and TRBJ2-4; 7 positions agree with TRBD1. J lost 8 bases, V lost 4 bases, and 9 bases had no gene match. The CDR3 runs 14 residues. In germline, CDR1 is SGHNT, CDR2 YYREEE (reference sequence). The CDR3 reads CASSHKATGDIQYF. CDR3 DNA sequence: TGTGCCAGCAGCCATAAAGCAACAGGGGACATTCAGTACTTC.

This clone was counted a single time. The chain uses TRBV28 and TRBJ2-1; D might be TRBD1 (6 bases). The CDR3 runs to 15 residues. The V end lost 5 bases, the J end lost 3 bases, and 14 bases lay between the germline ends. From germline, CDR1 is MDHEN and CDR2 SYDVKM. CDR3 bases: TGTGCCAGCAGTCCCGAGGGGGAGCGCTACAATGAGCAGTTCTTC. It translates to CASSPEGERYNEQFF.

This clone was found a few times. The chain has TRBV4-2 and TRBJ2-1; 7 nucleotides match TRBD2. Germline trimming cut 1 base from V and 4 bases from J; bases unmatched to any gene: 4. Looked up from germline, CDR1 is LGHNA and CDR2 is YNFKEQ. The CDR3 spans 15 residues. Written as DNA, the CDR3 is TGTGCCAGCAGCCAAGTCAGCGGGAATTACAATGAGCAGTTCTTC. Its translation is CASSQVSGNYNEQFF.

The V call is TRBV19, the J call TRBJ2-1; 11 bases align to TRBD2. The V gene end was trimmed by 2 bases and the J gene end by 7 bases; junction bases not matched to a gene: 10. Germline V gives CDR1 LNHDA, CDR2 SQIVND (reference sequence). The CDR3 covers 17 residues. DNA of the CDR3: TGTGCCAGTAGTATACGGGCTAGCGGGAGGAGGGCTAATGAGCAGTTCTTC. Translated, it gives CASSIRASGRRANEQFF.

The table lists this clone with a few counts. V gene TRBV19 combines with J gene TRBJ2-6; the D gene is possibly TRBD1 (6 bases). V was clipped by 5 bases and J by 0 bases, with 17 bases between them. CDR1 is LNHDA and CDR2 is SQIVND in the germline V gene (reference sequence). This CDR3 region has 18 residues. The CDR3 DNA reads TGTGCCAGTAGTCCCTTTAGACAGGCCATCTCTGGGGCCAACGTCCTGACTTTC. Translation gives CASSPFRQAISGANVLTF.

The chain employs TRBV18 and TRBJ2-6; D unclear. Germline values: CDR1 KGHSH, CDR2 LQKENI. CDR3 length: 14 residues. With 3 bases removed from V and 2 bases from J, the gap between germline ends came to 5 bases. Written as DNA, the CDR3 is TGTGCCAGCTCACCGATCCCTGGGGCCAACGTCCTGACTTTC. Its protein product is CASSPIPGANVLTF.

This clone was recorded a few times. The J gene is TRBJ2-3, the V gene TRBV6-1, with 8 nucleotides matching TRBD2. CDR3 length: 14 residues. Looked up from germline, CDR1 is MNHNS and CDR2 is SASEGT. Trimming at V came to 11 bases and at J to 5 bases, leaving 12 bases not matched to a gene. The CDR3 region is CASAPGRAQDTQYF. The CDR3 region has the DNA TGTGCCTCCGCCCCCGGGAGGGCCCAAGATACGCAGTATTTT.

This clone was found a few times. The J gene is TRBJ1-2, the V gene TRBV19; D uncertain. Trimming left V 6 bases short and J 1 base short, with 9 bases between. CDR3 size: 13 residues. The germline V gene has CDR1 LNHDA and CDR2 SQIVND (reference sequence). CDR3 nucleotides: TGTGCCAGTAGAGTGGGCAGTAACTATGGCTACACCTTC. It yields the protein CASRVGSNYGYTF.

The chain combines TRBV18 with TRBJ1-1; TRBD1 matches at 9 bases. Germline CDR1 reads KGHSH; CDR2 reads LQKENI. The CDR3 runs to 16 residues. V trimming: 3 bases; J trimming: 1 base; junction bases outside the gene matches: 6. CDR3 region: CASSPFGTGSNTEAFF. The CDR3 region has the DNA TGTGCCAGCTCACCCTTTGGGACAGGGTCGAACACTGAAGCTTTCTTT.

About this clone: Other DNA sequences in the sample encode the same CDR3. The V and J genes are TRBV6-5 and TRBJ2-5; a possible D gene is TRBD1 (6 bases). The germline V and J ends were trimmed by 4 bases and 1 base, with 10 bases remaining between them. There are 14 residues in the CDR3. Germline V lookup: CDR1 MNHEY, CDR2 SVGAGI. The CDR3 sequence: CASSSGHLQETQYF. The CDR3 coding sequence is TGTGCCAGCAGTTCGGGACACCTCCAAGAGACCCAGTACTTC.

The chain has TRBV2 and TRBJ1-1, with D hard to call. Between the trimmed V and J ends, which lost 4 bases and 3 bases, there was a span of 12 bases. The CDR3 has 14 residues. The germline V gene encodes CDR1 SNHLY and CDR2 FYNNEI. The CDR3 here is CASSGFRKHTEAFF. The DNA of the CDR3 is TGTGCCAGCAGTGGGTTTCGGAAGCACACTGAAGCTTTCTTT.

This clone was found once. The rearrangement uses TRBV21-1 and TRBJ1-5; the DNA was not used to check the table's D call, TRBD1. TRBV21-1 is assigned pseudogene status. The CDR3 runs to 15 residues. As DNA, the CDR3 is TGTGCCAGCAGCAAACACAGGGGTAGCAATCAGCCCCAGCATTTT. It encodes CASSKHRGSNQPQHF.

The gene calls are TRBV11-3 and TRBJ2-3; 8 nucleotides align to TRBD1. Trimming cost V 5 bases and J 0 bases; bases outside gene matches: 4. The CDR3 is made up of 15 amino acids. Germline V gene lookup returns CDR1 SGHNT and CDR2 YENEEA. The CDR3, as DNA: TGTGCCAGCAGCCTCCAGGGGGCCAGCACAGATACGCAGTATTTT. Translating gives CASSLQGASTDTQYF. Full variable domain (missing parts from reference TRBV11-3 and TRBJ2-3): EAGVVQSPRYKIIEKKQPVAFWCNPISGHNTLYWYLQNLGQGPELLIRYENEEAVDDSQLPKDRFSAERLKGVDSTLKIQPAELGDSAVYLCASSLQGASTDTQYFGPGTRLTVL.

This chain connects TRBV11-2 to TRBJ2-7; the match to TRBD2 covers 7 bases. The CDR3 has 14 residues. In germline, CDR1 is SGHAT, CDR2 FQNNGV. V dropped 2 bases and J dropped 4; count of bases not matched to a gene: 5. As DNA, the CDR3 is TGTGCCAGCAGCTTATCGGGGAGGGCATACGAGCAGTACTTC. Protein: CASSLSGRAYEQYF.